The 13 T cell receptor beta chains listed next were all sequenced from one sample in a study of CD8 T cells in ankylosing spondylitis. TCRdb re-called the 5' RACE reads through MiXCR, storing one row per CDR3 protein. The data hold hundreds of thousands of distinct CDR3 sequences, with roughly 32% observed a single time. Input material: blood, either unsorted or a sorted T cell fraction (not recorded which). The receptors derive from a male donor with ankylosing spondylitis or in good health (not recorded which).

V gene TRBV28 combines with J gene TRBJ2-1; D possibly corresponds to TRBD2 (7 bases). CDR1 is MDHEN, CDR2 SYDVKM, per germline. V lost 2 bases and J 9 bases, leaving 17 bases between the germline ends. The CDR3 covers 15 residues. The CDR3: CASSLRVGGGVEQFF. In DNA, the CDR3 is TGTGCCAGCAGTTTAAGGGTAGGGGGGGGCGTTGAGCAGTTCTTC.

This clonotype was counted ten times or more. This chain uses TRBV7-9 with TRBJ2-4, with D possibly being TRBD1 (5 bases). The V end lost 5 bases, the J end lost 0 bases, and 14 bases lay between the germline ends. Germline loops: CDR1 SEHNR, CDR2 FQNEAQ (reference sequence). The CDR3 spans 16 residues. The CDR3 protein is CASSLGAGLAKNIQYF. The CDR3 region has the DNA TGTGCCAGCAGCCTAGGGGCAGGCCTAGCCAAAAACATTCAGTACTTC.

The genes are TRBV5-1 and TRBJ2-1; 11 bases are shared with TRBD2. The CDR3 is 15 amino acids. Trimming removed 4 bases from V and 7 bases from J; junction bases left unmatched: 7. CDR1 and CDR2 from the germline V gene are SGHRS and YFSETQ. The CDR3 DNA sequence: TGCGCCAGCAGCAAGAGACTAGCGGGGCATAATGAGCAGTTCTTC. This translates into CASSKRLAGHNEQFF.

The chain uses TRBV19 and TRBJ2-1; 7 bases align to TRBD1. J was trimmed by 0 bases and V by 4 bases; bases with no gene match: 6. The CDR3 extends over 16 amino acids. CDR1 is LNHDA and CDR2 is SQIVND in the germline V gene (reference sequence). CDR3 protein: CASSTGQDFSYNEQFF. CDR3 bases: TGTGCCAGTAGTACCGGACAGGACTTCTCCTACAATGAGCAGTTCTTC.

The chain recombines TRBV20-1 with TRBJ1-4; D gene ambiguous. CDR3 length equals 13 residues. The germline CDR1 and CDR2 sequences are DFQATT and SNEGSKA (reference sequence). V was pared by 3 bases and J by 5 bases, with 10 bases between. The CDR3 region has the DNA TGCAGTGCTAGTTTGACCAGAAATGAAAAACTGTTTTTT. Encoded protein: CSASLTRNEKLFF.

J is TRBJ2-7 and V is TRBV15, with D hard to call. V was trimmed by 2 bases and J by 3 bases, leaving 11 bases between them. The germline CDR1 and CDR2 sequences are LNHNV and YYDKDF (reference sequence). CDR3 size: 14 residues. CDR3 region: CATSRTYRDYEQYF. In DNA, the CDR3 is TGTGCCACCAGCAGAACTTACAGAGACTACGAGCAGTACTTC.

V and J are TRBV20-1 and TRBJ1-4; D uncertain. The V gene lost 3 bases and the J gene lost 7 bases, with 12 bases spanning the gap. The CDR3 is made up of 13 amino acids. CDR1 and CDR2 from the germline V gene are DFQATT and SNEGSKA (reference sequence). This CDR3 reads CSASKGGGEKLFF. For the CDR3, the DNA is TGCAGTGCTAGCAAGGGTGGAGGTGAAAAACTGTTTTTT.

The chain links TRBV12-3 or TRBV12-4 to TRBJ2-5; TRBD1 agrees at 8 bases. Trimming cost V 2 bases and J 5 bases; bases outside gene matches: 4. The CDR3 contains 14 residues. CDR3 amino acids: CASSLLTGVETQYF. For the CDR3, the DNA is TGTGCCAGCAGTTTACTGACAGGGGTCGAGACCCAGTACTTC.

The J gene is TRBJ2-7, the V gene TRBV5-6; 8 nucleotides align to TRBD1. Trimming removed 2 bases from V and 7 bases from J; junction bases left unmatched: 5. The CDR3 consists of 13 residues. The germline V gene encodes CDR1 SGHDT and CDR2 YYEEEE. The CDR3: CASSFQGAQEQYF. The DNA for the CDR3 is TGTGCCAGCAGCTTCCAGGGGGCTCAGGAGCAGTACTTC. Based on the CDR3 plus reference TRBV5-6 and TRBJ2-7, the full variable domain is DAGVTQSPTHLIKTRGQQVTLRCSPKSGHDTVSWYQQALGQGPQFIFQYYEEEERQRGNFPDRFSGHQFPNYSSELNVNALLLGDSALYLCASSFQGAQEQYFGPGTRLTVT.

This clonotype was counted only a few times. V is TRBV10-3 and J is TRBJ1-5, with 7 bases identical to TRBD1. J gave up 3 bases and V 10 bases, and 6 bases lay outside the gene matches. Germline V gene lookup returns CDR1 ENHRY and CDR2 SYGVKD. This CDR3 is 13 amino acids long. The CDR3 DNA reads TGTGCCACTCAGACAGGGATCAATCAGCCCCAGCATTTT. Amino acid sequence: CATQTGINQPQHF.

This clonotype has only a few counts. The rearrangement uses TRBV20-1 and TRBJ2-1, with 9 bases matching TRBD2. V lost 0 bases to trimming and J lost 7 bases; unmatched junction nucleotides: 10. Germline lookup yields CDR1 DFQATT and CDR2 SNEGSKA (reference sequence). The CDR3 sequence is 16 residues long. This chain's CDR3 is CSARDQAGGPRNEQFF. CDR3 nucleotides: TGCAGTGCTAGAGATCAGGCGGGGGGGCCTAGAAATGAGCAGTTCTTC.

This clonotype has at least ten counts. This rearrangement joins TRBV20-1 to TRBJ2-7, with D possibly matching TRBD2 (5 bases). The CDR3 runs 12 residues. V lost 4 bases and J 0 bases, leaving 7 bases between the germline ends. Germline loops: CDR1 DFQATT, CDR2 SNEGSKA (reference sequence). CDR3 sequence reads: CSATRDSYEQYF. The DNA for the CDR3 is TGCAGTGCTACCCGGGACTCCTACGAGCAGTACTTC.

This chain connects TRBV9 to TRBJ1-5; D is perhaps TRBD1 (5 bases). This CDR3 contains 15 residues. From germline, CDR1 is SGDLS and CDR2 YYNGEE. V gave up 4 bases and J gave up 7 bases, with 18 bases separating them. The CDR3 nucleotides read TGTGCCAGCAGCCTGGGGGGGGTGCTCGGACAGCCCCAGCATTTT. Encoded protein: CASSLGGVLGQPQHF.